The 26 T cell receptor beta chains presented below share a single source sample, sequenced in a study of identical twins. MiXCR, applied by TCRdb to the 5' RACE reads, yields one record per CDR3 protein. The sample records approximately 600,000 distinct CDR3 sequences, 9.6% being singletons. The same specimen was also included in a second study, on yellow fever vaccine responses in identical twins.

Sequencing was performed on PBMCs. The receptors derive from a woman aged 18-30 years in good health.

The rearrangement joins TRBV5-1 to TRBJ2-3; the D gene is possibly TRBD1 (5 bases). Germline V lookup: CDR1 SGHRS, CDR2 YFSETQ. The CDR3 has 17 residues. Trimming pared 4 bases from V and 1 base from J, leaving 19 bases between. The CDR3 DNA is TGCGCCAGCAGCCCAGGGTTGCGGCTGTCTGGCACAGATACGCAGTATTTT. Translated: CASSPGLRLSGTDTQYF.

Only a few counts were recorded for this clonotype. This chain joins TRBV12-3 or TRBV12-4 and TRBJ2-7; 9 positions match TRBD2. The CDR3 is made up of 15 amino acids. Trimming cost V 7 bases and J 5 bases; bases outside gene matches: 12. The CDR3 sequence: CASNWGASGINEQYF. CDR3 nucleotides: TGTGCCAGCAATTGGGGTGCTAGCGGGATAAACGAGCAGTACTTC.

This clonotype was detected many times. The CDR3 DNA is TGCGCCAGCAGCCACCCCACTAGCGGGAGGAACACCGGGGAGCTGTTTTTT. Residues: CASSHPTSGRNTGELFF. The chain is built from TRBV4-3 and TRBJ2-2; 11 bases map to TRBD2. The CDR3 is made up of 17 amino acids. The ends lost 3 bases at V and 1 base at J; junction bases unmatched: 4. Germline-derived CDR1 and CDR2 are LGHNA and YSLEER.

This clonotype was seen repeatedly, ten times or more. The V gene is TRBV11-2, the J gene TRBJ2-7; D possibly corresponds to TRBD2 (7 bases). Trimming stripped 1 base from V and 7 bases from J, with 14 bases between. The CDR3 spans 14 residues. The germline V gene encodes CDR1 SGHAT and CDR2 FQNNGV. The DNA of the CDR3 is TGTGCCAGCAGCTTAGCGGGGGGCGCGGGAGAGCAGTACTTC. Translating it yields CASSLAGGAGEQYF.

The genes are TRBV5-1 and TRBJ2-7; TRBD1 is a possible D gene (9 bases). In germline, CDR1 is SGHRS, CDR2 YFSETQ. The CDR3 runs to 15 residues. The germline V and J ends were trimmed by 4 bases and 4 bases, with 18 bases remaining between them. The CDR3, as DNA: TGCGCCAGCAGCCCGGGAGGGACAGGGATGTACGAGCAGTACTTC. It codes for CASSPGGTGMYEQYF. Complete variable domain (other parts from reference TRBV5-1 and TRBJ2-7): KAGVTQTPRYLIKTRGQQVTLSCSPISGHRSVSWYQQTPGQGLQFLFEYFSETQRNKGNFPGRFSGRQFSNSRSEMNVSTLELGDSALYLCASSPGGTGMYEQYFGPGTRLTVT.

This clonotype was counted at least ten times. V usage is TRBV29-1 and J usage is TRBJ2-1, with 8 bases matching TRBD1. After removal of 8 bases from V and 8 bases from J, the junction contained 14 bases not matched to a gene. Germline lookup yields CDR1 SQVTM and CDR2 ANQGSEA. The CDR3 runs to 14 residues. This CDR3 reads CSTLLRTGMYEQFF. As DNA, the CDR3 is TGCAGCACCTTGCTGCGGACAGGGATGTATGAGCAGTTCTTC.

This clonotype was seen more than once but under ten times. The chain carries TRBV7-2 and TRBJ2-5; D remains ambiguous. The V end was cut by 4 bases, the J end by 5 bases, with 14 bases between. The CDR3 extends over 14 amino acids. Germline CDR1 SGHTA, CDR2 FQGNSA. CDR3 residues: CASSSGPAGETQYF. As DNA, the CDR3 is TGTGCCAGCAGCTCAGGCCCAGCTGGGGAGACCCAGTACTTC. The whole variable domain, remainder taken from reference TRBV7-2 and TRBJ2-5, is GAGVSQSPSNKVTEKGKDVELRCDPISGHTALYWYRQSLGQGLEFLIYFQGNSAPDKSGLPSDRFSAERTGGSVSTLTIQRTQQEDSAVYLCASSSGPAGETQYFGPGTRLLVL.

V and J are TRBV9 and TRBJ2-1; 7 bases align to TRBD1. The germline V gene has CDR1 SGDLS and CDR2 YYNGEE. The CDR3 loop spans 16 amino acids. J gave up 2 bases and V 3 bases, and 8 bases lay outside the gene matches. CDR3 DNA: TGTGCCAGCAGCGCATCGACAGGGTTTCCCTACAATGAGCAGTTCTTC. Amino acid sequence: CASSASTGFPYNEQFF.

Written as DNA, the CDR3 is TGCAGTGCGCCACAGGGGGCGGATGAAAAACTGTTTTTT. Translated, it gives CSAPQGADEKLFF. J is TRBJ1-4 and V is TRBV20-1; TRBD1 agrees at 9 bases. Losses at the gene ends were 6 bases for V and 6 bases for J; bases not matched to a gene: 5. CDR3 length equals 13 residues. Germline V gene data show CDR1 as DFQATT and CDR2 as SNEGSKA (reference sequence).

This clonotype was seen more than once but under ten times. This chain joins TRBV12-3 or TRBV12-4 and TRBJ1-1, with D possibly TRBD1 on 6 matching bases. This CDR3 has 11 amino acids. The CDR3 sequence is CGKGGGTEAFF. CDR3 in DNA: TGTGGTAAAGGGGGGGGGACTGAAGCTTTCTTT.

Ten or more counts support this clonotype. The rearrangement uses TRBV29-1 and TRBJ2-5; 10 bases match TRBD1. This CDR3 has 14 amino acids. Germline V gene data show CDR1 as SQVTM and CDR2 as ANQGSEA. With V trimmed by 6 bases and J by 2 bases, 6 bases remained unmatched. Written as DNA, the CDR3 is TGCAGCGTCGGGTGGGGACAGGGGCAAGAGACCCAGTACTTC. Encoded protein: CSVGWGQGQETQYF. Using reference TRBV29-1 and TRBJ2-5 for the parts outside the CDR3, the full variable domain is SAVISQKPSRDICQRGTSLTIQCQVDSQVTMMFWYRQQPGQSLTLIATANQGSEATYESGFVIDKFPISRPNLTFSTLTVSNMSPEDSSIYLCSVGWGQGQETQYFGPGTRLLVL.

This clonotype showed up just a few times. CDR3 nucleotides: TGTGCCAGCTCACCGGGTGGTAAACTAGCAGGCTACAATGAGCAGTTCTTC. Protein sequence: CASSPGGKLAGYNEQFF. The gene calls are TRBV18 and TRBJ2-1; a weak D match, TRBD2 (6 bases). The CDR3 is 17 residues long. The V end was cut by 3 bases, the J end by 3 bases, with 18 bases between. CDR1 is KGHSH and CDR2 is LQKENI in the germline V gene.

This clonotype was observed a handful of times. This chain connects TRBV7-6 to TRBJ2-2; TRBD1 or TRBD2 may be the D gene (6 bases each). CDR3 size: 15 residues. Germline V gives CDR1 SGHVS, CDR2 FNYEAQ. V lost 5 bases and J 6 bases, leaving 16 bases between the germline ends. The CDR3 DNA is TGTGCCAGCAGCACGGGGGCTACCATGGCCGGGGAGCTGTTTTTT. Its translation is CASSTGATMAGELFF.

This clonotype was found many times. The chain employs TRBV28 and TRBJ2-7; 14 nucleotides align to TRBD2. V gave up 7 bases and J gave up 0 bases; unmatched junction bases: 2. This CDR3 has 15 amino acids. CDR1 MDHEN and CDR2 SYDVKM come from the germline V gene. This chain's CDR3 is CASTGLAGDSYEQYF. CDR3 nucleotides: TGTGCCAGCACGGGACTAGCGGGAGACTCCTACGAGCAGTACTTC.

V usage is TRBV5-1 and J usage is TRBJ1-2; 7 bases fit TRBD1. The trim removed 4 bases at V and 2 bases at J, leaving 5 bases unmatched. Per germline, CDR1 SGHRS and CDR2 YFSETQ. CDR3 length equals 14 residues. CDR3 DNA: TGCGCCAGCAGCGCCTCGGGACAGAACTATGGCTACACCTTC. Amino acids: CASSASGQNYGYTF.

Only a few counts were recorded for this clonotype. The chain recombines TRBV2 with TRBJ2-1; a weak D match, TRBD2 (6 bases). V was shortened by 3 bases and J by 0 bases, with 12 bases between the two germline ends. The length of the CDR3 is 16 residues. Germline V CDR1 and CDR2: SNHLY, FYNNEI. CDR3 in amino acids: CASSDTYGSSYNEQFF. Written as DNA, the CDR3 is TGTGCCAGCAGTGATACGTACGGGAGCTCCTACAATGAGCAGTTCTTC.

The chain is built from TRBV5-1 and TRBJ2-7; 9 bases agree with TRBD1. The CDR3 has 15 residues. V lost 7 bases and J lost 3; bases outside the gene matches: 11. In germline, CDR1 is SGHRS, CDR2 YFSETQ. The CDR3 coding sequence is TGCGCCAGCCGTATCGGACAGGGGTCGTTCTACGAGCAGTACTTC. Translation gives CASRIGQGSFYEQYF. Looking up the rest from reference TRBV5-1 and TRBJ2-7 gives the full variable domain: KAGVTQTPRYLIKTRGQQVTLSCSPISGHRSVSWYQQTPGQGLQFLFEYFSETQRNKGNFPGRFSGRQFSNSRSEMNVSTLELGDSALYLCASRIGQGSFYEQYFGPGTRLTVT.

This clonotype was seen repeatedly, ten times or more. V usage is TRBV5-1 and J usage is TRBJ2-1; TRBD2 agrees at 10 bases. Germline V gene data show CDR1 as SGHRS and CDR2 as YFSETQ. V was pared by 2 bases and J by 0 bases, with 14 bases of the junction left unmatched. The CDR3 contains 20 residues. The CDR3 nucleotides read TGCGCCAGCAGCTTACCGGGACTAGCGCCAGAAACCGGCTCCTACAATGAGCAGTTCTTC. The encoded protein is CASSLPGLAPETGSYNEQFF.

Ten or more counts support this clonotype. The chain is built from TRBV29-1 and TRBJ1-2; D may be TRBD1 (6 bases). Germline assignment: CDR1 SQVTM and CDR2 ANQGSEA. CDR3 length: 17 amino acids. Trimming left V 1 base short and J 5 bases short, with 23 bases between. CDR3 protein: CSVEGADNDDRLYGYTF. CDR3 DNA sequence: TGCAGCGTTGAAGGGGCAGATAATGACGACAGGCTATATGGCTACACCTTC.

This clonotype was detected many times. CDR3 in amino acids: CASSIRTDNEQFF. The CDR3 nucleotides read TGTGCCAGCAGCATTCGGACAGATAATGAGCAGTTCTTC. The chain is built from TRBV3-1 and TRBJ2-1; a possible D gene is TRBD1 (6 bases). CDR3 length equals 13 residues. Germline V gene lookup returns CDR1 LGHDT and CDR2 YNNKEL (reference sequence). Trimming stripped 5 bases from V and 7 bases from J, with 12 bases between.

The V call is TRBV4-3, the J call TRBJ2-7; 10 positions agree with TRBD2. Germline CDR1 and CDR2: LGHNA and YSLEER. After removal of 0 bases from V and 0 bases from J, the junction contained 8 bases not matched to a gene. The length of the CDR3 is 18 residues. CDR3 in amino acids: CASSQEPAGGPHSYEQYF. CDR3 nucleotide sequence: TGCGCCAGCAGCCAAGAGCCAGCGGGAGGGCCACACTCCTACGAGCAGTACTTC.

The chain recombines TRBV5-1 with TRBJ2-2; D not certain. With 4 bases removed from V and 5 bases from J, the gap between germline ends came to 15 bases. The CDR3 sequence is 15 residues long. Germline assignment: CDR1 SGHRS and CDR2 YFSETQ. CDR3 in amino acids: CASSTPSGGTGELFF. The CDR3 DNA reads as TGCGCCAGCAGCACCCCATCCGGTGGAACCGGGGAGCTGTTTTTT.

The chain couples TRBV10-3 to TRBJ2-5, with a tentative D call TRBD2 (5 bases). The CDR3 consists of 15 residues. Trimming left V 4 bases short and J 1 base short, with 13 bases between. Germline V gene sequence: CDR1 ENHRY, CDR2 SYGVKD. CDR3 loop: CAISVQADLQETQYF. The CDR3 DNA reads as TGTGCCATCAGTGTTCAAGCGGACCTCCAAGAGACCCAGTACTTC.

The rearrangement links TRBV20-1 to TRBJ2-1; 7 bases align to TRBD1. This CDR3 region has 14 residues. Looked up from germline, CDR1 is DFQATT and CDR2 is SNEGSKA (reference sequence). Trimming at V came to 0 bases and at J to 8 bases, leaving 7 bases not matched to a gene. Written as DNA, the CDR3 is TGCAGTGCTAGAGACATCGACAGGGTCTATGAGCAGTTCTTC. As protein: CSARDIDRVYEQFF.

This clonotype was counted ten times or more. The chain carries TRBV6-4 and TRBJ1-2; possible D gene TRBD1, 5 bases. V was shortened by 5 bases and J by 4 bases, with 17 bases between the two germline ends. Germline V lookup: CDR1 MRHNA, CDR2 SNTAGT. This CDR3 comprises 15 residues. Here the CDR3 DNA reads TGTGCCAGCAGTTTGGACAAATGGGAACTCTATGGCTACACCTTC. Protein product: CASSLDKWELYGYTF.

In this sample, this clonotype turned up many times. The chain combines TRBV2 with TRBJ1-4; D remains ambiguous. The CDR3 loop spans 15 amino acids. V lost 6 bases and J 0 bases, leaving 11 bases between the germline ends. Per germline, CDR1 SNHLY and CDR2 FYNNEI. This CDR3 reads CASSFYNPTNEKLFF. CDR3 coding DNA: TGTGCCAGCAGCTTCTATAATCCAACTAATGAAAAACTGTTTTTT.